These 8 T cell receptor beta chains originate from one sample sequenced in a study of shared T cell receptors in the human thymus. This table comes from immunoSEQ multiplex PCR, and its TCRdb copy is limited to in-frame clones, with some not included. The sample lists hundreds of thousands of clones, approximately 85% occurring once. The same sample was also used in a study of human thymus T cells.

Sample: thymocytes. All receptors derive from a girl younger than two with a congenital heart defect.

V and J are TRBV14 and TRBJ1-5; 9 bases agree with TRBD1. The CDR3 is made up of 16 amino acids. The V and J ends lost 5 bases and 1 base, in that order; junction bases with no gene match: 6. Germline loops: CDR1 SGHDN, CDR2 FVKESK. CDR3 DNA: TGTGCCAGCAGCAATCGACAGGGGGAGAGCAATCAGCCCCAGCATTTT. This translates into CASSNRQGESNQPQHF.

The rearrangement links TRBV6-6 to TRBJ1-1, with unresolved D. CDR1 MNHNY and CDR2 SVGAGI come from the germline V gene (reference sequence). V was shortened by 3 bases and J by 2 bases, with 13 bases between the two germline ends. This CDR3 contains 15 residues. The DNA for the CDR3 is TGTGCCAGCAGTTATTCCGGGGTAGGAAACACTGAAGCTTTCTTT. Translating gives CASSYSGVGNTEAFF.

A single count supports this clone. The chain combines TRBV28 with TRBJ2-5, with D unresolved. This CDR3 spans 15 amino acids. CDR1 MDHEN and CDR2 SYDVKM come from the germline V gene. V gave up 3 bases and J gave up 0 bases, with 11 bases separating them. DNA for the CDR3: TGTGCCAGCAGTTTTCAGTCTCCGTACCAAGAGACCCAGTACTTC. The encoded protein is CASSFQSPYQETQYF.

The chain links TRBV6-1 to TRBJ1-1; D remains ambiguous. Between the trimmed V and J ends, which lost 1 base and 3 bases, there was a span of 12 bases. Germline CDR1 is MNHNS and CDR2 is SASEGT. This CDR3 comprises 15 residues. The CDR3 spells CASSEGGERDTEAFF. The CDR3 DNA reads TGTGCCAGCAGTGAAGGCGGGGAGAGGGACACTGAAGCTTTCTTT.

This clone was seen just once. J is TRBJ1-1 and V is TRBV11-2, with TRBD1 matching over 7 bases. From germline, CDR1 is SGHAT and CDR2 FQNNGV. This CDR3 region has 14 residues. V lost 2 bases and J lost 1; bases outside the gene matches: 1. The CDR3, as DNA: TGTGCCAGCAGCTTAAACAGGGGGAACACTGAAGCTTTCTTT. It yields the protein CASSLNRGNTEAFF.

The chain carries TRBV15 and TRBJ1-2, with D unclear. There are 15 residues in the CDR3. Germline CDR1 LNHNV, CDR2 YYDKDF (reference sequence). V lost 1 base and J lost 0, with 9 bases in between. CDR3 nucleotides: TGTGCCACCAGCAGAGTGGGCAGCCCTAACTATGGCTACACCTTC. Encoded protein: CATSRVGSPNYGYTF.

The V and J genes are TRBV5-1 and TRBJ1-1; 8 bases fit TRBD1. Germline trimming cut 7 bases from V and 0 bases from J; bases unmatched to any gene: 20. CDR3 length: 19 amino acids. Germline V lookup: CDR1 SGHRS, CDR2 YFSETQ. For the CDR3, the DNA is TGCGCCAGCCTCCGGGTTTCGGACAGGGAGAACCCCCTGAACACTGAAGCTTTCTTT. Residues: CASLRVSDRENPLNTEAFF.

The V call is TRBV4-1, the J call TRBJ2-7; TRBD1 might be the D (6 bases). The V end lost 2 bases, the J end lost 4 bases, and 12 bases lay between the germline ends. CDR3 length: 14 amino acids. Germline lookup yields CDR1 MGHRA and CDR2 YSYEKL. The CDR3 loop reads CASSQLQGQYEQYF. The DNA for the CDR3 is TGCGCCAGCAGCCAACTCCAAGGACAGTACGAGCAGTACTTC.